This T cell receptor (beta chain) was profiled in a study of beta chain features in type 1 diabetes. Study observations and caveats: Using cDNA template may skew counts toward highly expressing activated cells.

Reverse transcription of all isolated RNA meant that expressed TCRB transcripts were sequenced. The protocol was immunoSEQ multiplex PCR, while the TCRdb copy is restricted to in-frame clones and leaves out a portion. The table lists about 290,000 clones, roughly 8% of them singletons. As concerns this clone: Its target is not known. Other DNA sequences in this specimen translate into the identical CDR3.

The sequence came from a woman between 18 and 29 years old in good health. The sample was central memory CD4+ T cells from blood.

The CDR3 nucleotides read TGTGCCACCAGCAAGAAGACGGGAAACACCGGGGAGCTGTTTTTT. This translates into CATSKKTGNTGELFF. The chain employs TRBV15 and TRBJ2-2; D might be TRBD2 (5 bases). This CDR3 contains 15 residues. Germline V CDR1 and CDR2: LNHNV, YYDKDF (reference sequence). The V and J ends lost 4 bases and 2 bases respectively, with 11 bases between them.